This is a list of T cell receptor beta chains from one sample in a study of blood T cell repertoires in COVID-19. Sequencing used immunoSEQ multiplex PCR; TCRdb keeps in-frame clones, though not all of them. The data contain 200,000 to 250,000 clones, roughly 80% of them singletons. Material: peripheral blood. The receptors were sampled from a woman aged 45-65 years with acute or convalescent COVID-19. Both conserved end residues are part of each CDR3. D genes are given only for firm matches. Only part of the rows carry a size: once, few, many, or a class if the clone is expanded.

.	TRBV5-1	TRBJ1-5	.	CASSLDRNQPQHF	TGCGCCAGCAGCTTGGACAGAAATCAGCCCCAGCATTTT
TRBD1	TRBV27	TRBJ1-1	.	CASSPGAGGVHSTEAFF	TGTGCCAGCAGTCCCGGTGCAGGGGGCGTTCATAGCACTGAAGCTTTCTTT
.	TRBV5-4	TRBJ1-1	.	CASSLDGVGNTEAFF	TGTGCCAGCAGCTTGGACGGGGTTGGGAACACTGAAGCTTTCTTT
.	TRBV2	TRBJ2-1	.	CASSGGQGSSYNEQFF	TGTGCCAGCAGTGGGGGGCAGGGGAGCTCCTACAATGAGCAGTTCTTC
.	TRBV7-9	TRBJ1-1	few	CASSQSPGGDTEAFF	TGTGCCAGCAGCCAAAGTCCGGGAGGGGACACTGAAGCTTTCTTT
.	TRBV10-1	TRBJ1-2	.	CASSEYRAYGYTF	TGCGCCAGCAGTGAGTACAGGGCCTATGGCTACACCTTC
TRBD2	TRBV3-1/TRBV3-2	TRBJ2-7	.	CASSPSSGGRSYEQYF	TGTGCCAGCAGCCCTTCTAGCGGGGGTCGCTCCTACGAGCAGTACTTC
.	TRBV7-9	TRBJ1-6	.	CASSLGVARNSPLHF	TGTGCCAGCAGCTTAGGCGTGGCGCGGAATTCACCCCTCCACTTT
.	TRBV5-1	TRBJ2-3	.	CASSLSGLGTDTQYF	TGCGCCAGCAGCTTATCAGGACTCGGCACAGATACGCAGTATTTT
.	TRBV12-3/TRBV12-4	TRBJ1-5	.	CASSLAVNQPQHF	TGTGCCAGCAGTTTAGCCGTAAATCAGCCCCAGCATTTT
TRBD1	TRBV27	TRBJ2-2	.	CASRGTGGTNTGELFF	TGTGCCAGCAGGGGGACAGGGGGTACGAACACCGGGGAGCTGTTTTTT
.	TRBV5-4	TRBJ1-2	few	CASSPITGNYGYTF	TGTGCCAGCAGCCCAATAACAGGGAACTATGGCTACACCTTC
.	TRBV20-1	TRBJ2-1	.	CSASASQRTHNEQFF	TGCAGTGCTAGTGCGTCCCAGCGGACCCACAATGAGCAGTTCTTC
.	TRBV4-2	TRBJ1-4	.	CASSQDRRDNEKLFF	TGTGCCAGCAGCCAAGATAGGAGGGATAATGAAAAACTGTTTTTT
.	TRBV6-6	TRBJ1-6	.	CASSWGEGRASPLHF	TGTGCCAGCAGTTGGGGGGAGGGACGGGCTTCACCCCTCCACTTT
.	TRBV7-9	TRBJ2-5	.	CASSLAETVQETQYF	TGTGCCAGCAGCTTAGCGGAGACAGTACAAGAGACCCAGTACTTC
TRBD1	TRBV4-3	TRBJ1-5	few	CASSQERQGGQPQHF	TGCGCCAGCAGCCAAGAAAGACAGGGAGGACAGCCCCAGCATTTT
.	TRBV3-1/TRBV3-2	TRBJ1-2	.	CASSQVSFSGYTF	TGTGCCAGCAGCCAAGTGTCCTTTTCCGGCTACACCTTC
TRBD1	TRBV28	TRBJ1-1	once	CASSKTGGVTEAFF	TGTGCCAGCAGTAAGACAGGGGGGGTCACTGAAGCTTTCTTT
.	TRBV7-9	TRBJ1-5	.	CASSYSGDHQPQHF	TGTGCCAGCAGCTACTCAGGGGATCATCAGCCCCAGCATTTT
.	TRBV6-5	TRBJ2-5	.	CASSYSSGRQETQYF	TGTGCCAGCAGTTACTCAAGCGGACGACAAGAGACCCAGTACTTC
TRBD1	TRBV7-2	TRBJ2-7	.	CASSRGTGRLEQYF	TGTGCCAGCAGCCGCGGGACAGGTCGTCTCGAGCAGTACTTC
.	TRBV10-2	TRBJ1-1	.	CASSAGGTEAFF	TGCGCCAGCAGTGCGGGGGGCACTGAAGCTTTCTTT
TRBD2	TRBV5-4	TRBJ2-1	.	CASQKKTGGHWPEQFF	TGTGCCAGCCAAAAAAAAACGGGGGGGCATTGGCCTGAGCAGTTCTTC
.	TRBV10-3	TRBJ2-5	.	CAISDQIIGETQYF	TGTGCCATCAGTGACCAGATCATTGGAGAGACCCAGTACTTC
TRBD1	TRBV6-5	TRBJ1-1	.	CASSKNRDRNTEAFF	TGTGCCAGCAGCAAAAACAGGGACAGGAACACTGAAGCTTTCTTT
TRBD1	TRBV6-5	TRBJ2-2	.	CASWDSNTGELFF	TGTGCCAGTTGGGACAGCAACACCGGGGAGCTGTTTTTT
.	TRBV27	TRBJ1-4	.	CASTGRGGEKLFF	TGTGCCAGCACGGGCAGGGGAGGGGAAAAACTGTTTTTT